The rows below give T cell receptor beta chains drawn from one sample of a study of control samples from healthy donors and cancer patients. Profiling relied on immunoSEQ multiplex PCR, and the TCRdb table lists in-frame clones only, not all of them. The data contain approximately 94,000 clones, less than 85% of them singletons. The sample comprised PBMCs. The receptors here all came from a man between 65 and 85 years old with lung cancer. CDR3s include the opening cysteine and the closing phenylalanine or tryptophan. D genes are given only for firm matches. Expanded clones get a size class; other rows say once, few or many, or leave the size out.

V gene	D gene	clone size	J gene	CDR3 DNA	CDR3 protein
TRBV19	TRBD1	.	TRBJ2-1	TGTGCCAGTAGGGTGGACAGGGAAGGGTACAATGAGCAGTTCTTC	CASRVDREGYNEQFF
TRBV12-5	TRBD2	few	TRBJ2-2	TGTGCTAGTGGTTTGGTACCGGGACTAGCGGCCATAACACAACCGAACACCGGGGAGCTGTTTTTT	CASGLVPGLAAITQPNTGELFF
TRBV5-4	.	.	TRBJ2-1	TGTGCCAGCAGCTTCTTGACAGGCGAGCAGTTCTTC	CASSFLTGEQFF
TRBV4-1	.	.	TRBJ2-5	TGCGCCAGCAGCCAAGATACGGGTTACGGGCGGGAGACCCAGTACTTC	CASSQDTGYGRETQYF
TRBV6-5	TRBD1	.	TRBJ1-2	TGTGCCAGCAGAACAGGGGGAACCCATCTTTATGGCTACACCTTC	CASRTGGTHLYGYTF
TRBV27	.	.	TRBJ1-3	TGTGCCAGCAGCTACAGAGGAGGGAGCTCTGGAAACACCATATATTTT	CASSYRGGSSGNTIYF
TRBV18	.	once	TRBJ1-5	TGTGCCAGCTCACCAGGGGGGAACAATCAGCCCCAGCATTTT	CASSPGGNNQPQHF
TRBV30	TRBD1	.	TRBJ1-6	TGTGCCTGGAGTGTGTTTGGACAGGAGAATTCACCCCTCCACTTT	CAWSVFGQENSPLHF
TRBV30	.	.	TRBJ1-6	TGTGCCTGGAGTGTAAAAGGGGGACGTGGTGTTTCACCCCTCCACTTT	CAWSVKGGRGVSPLHF
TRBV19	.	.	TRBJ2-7	TGTGCCAGTAGTAGGACCTCCTACGAGCAGTACTTC	CASSRTSYEQYF
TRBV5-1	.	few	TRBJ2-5	TGCGCCAGCAGCTTGGAAGAGACCCAGTACTTC	CASSLEETQYF
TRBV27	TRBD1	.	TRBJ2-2	TGTGCCAGCAGCCCGGGACAGGGGCTACCCGGGGAGCTGTTTTTT	CASSPGQGLPGELFF
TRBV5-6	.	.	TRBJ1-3	TGTGCCAGCAGCGTTGGACGGGGACCTGGAAACACCATATATTTT	CASSVGRGPGNTIYF
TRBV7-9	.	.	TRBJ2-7	TGTGCCAGCAGCTCGATCGGGGCAGGGATGACCTACGAGCAGTACTTC	CASSSIGAGMTYEQYF
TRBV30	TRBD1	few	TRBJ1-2	TGTGCTAAAGAGACCAGGGGGGGCTACACCTTC	CAKETRGGYTF
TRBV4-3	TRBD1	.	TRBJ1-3	TGCGCCAGCAGCCAAGTCCAGGGGGGTAGCTCTGGAAACACCATATATTTT	CASSQVQGGSSGNTIYF
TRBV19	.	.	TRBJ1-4	TGTGCCAGTAGTATCTCATTTTCAACTAATGAAAAACTGTTTTTT	CASSISFSTNEKLFF
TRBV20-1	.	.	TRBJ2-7	TGCAGTGCTAGTAAGGGGCCACCCTCCTACGAGCAGTACTTC	CSASKGPPSYEQYF
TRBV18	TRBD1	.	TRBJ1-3	TGTGCCAGCTCAAAGACAGGGTCTGGAAACACCATATATTTT	CASSKTGSGNTIYF
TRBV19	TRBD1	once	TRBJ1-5	TGTGCCAGTAGTACTAAGGACAGGGGCACTCAGCCCCAGCATTTT	CASSTKDRGTQPQHF
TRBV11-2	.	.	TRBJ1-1	TGTGCCAGCAGCATGATGGACAGCACTGAAGCTTTCTTT	CASSMMDSTEAFF
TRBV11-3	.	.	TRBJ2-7	TGTGCCAGCCCTGCAGAGTCCTACGAGCAGTACTTC	CASPAESYEQYF
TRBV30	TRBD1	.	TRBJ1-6	TGTGCCTGGAGTGTACAGGGGTGGAATTCACCCCTCCACTTT	CAWSVQGWNSPLHF
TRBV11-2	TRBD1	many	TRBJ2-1	TGTGCCAGCAGCTTACTATCACAGGGGGTTGGGAATGAGCAGTTCTTC	CASSLLSQGVGNEQFF
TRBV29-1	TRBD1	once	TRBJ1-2	TGCAGCGCCCGGACAGGGGCGAACTATGGCTACACCTTC	CSARTGANYGYTF
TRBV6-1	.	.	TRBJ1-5	TGTGCCAGCAGTGAATGGGACGGATACAATCAGCCCCAGCATTTT	CASSEWDGYNQPQHF
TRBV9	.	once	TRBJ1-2	TGTGCCAGCAGCCCCCAGATTAGGGTGGCAGGTTCAGGAGGCTACACCTTC	CASSPQIRVAGSGGYTF
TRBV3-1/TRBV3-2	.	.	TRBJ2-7	TGTGCCAGCAGCCGTGGGACCTCCTACGAGCAGTACTTC	CASSRGTSYEQYF
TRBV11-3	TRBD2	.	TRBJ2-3	TGTGCCAGCAGCCCCTCACGGGGGGGAGCCCCCGGCACAGATACGCAGTATTTT	CASSPSRGGAPGTDTQYF
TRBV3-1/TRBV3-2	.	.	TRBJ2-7	TGTGCCAGCAGCCAACGTGGCAAAACCTCCTACGAGCAGTACTTC	CASSQRGKTSYEQYF
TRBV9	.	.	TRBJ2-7	TGTGCCAGCAGTGCCGCCCTAAGCTCCTACGAGCAGTACTTC	CASSAALSSYEQYF
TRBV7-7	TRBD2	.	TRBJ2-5	TGTGCTAGCAGTCTAGCGGGGGGCCCCAGTCGGGGGGAGACCCAGTACTTC	CASSLAGGPSRGETQYF
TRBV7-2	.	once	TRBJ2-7	TGTGCCAGCAGAGAGGGGAGAGACGAGCAGTACTTC	CASREGRDEQYF
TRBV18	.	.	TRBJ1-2	TGTGCCAGCTCACGGGGAGGCTATGGCTACACCTTC	CASSRGGYGYTF
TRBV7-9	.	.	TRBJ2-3	TGTGCCAGCAGCCGTAATGGTGCCCGGGATACGCAGTATTTT	CASSRNGARDTQYF
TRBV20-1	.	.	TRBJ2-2	TGCAGTGCTAGTGGCAGGGGTGGGACCGGGGAGCTGTTTTTT	CSASGRGGTGELFF
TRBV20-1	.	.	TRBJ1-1	TGCAGTGCTAGTCGGGGGGGGGCATTTGAAGCTTTCTTT	CSASRGGAFEAFF
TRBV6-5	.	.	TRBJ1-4	TGTGCCAGCACGGACCCGGGGAGGGAAAAACTGTTTTTT	CASTDPGREKLFF
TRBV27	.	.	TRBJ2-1	TGTGCCAGCAGCTGGGGCGGCTCCTACAATGAGCAGTTCTTC	CASSWGGSYNEQFF
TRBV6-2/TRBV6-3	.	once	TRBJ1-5	TGTGCCAGCAGTTACGCCACACGACTCCCTCGCAATCAGCCCCAGCATTTT	CASSYATRLPRNQPQHF
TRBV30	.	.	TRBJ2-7	TGTGCCTGGAGAGGCAGGGGGGTCCACGAGCAGTACTTC	CAWRGRGVHEQYF
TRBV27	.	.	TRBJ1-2	TGTGCCAGCAGTCCCGGGCGGACTAACTATGGCTACACCTTC	CASSPGRTNYGYTF
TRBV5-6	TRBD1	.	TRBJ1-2	TGTGCCAGCAGCTTGTTGCAGGGGGTAGGCCAATATGGCTACACCTTC	CASSLLQGVGQYGYTF
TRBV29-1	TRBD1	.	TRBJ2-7	TGCAGCGTTGCAGGGGGCAGGGACGAGCAGTACTTC	CSVAGGRDEQYF
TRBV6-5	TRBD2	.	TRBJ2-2	TGTGCCAGCAGTAGGCCGGGGGGCACCGGGGAGCTGTTTTTT	CASSRPGGTGELFF
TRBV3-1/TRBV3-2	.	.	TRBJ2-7	TGTGCCCCCAGCCAGGGGGGGGGACGTCCCTACGAGCAGTACTTC	CAPSQGGGRPYEQYF
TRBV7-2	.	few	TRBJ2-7	TGTGCCAGCAGCGCAGGGGACTACGAGCAGTACTTC	CASSAGDYEQYF